Listed below are T cell receptor beta chains from one sample, sequenced in a study of T cell responses to AZD1222 COVID-19 vaccine. Data came from immunoSEQ multiplex PCR; TCRdb stores just in-frame clones and leaves some out. Of roughly 70,000 clones in the sample, 86% were seen once. Sequences were derived from peripheral blood, sampled on day 0 of AZD1222 vaccination. These receptors came from an adult in good health. The CDR3 runs from the conserved cysteine through the conserved F or W. Not every row has a clone size; where given, it reads once, few, many or a size class.

V	J	size	length	CDR3
TRBV5-1	TRBJ1-5	NA	15	CASSKTGDATQPQHF
TRBV19	TRBJ1-5	NA	14	CASSIRRGNQPQHF
TRBV30	TRBJ2-3	NA	16	CAWKFRGAEIADTQYF
TRBV27	TRBJ1-5	NA	16	CASSLRSGYSNQPQHF
TRBV6-4	TRBJ2-5	NA	13	CASSRDSQETQYF
TRBV6-1	TRBJ1-2	NA	13	CASSEGGARGYTF
TRBV28	TRBJ1-2	NA	12	CASLTQQDGYTF
TRBV9	TRBJ2-3	NA	15	CASSDYQGATDTQYF
TRBV10-3	TRBJ2-1	NA	15	CAISGGQGPYNEQFF
TRBV19	TRBJ2-5	NA	14	CASSSRTGVETQYF
TRBV11-3	TRBJ2-7	NA	14	CASSLRDSTYEQYF
TRBV7-9	TRBJ2-7	NA	15	CASSLERLANYEQYF
TRBV27	TRBJ1-1	NA	17	CASSNPGTGTGDTEAFF
TRBV29-1	TRBJ2-7	NA	14	CSVELAGGYSEQYF
TRBV4-1	TRBJ1-5	once	14	CASSLQDNNQPQHF
TRBV3-1/TRBV3-2	TRBJ1-6	few	16	CASSQGAGTGFSPLHF
TRBV13	TRBJ1-5	NA	17	CASSGGTDTSGNQPQHF
TRBV6-5	TRBJ2-1	NA	14	CASHSGRASNEQFF
TRBV10-3	TRBJ1-3	NA	16	CAISDPGAYSGNTIYF
TRBV19	TRBJ1-1	NA	13	CASKLTVGTEAFF
TRBV11-3	TRBJ2-3	NA	11	CASSFGDTQYF
TRBV6-5	TRBJ1-4	NA	15	CASSTRQTTNEKLFF
TRBV28	TRBJ1-6	NA	16	CASSQRTGSYNSPLHF
TRBV11-3	TRBJ2-1	NA	15	CASSLSGGRWNEQFF
TRBV6-5	TRBJ1-1	few	12	CASRDYTTEAFF
TRBV3-1/TRBV3-2	TRBJ2-7	NA	13	CASSQEGSYEQYF
TRBV19	TRBJ1-2	NA	15	CASSLQGGSNYGYTF
TRBV28	TRBJ1-6	NA	15	CASSSPGTVGSPLHF
TRBV7-3	TRBJ1-2	NA	12	CASSLDGYGYTF
TRBV19	TRBJ2-2	NA	15	CASSNQIANTGELFF
TRBV10-3	TRBJ2-7	NA	14	CAIKSSGLGYEQYF
TRBV11-3	TRBJ2-1	NA	15	CASSLSRGGYNEQFF
TRBV27	TRBJ2-2	NA	15	CASSRGSARTGELFF
TRBV7-9	TRBJ1-6	NA	14	CASSLVRINSPLHF
TRBV9	TRBJ2-7	NA	15	CASSSADRGQYEQYF
TRBV14	TRBJ2-1	NA	21	CASSQDHSTSGRVTSYNEQFF
TRBV5-1	TRBJ2-7	NA	15	CASSLAGDTYGEQYF
TRBV4-3	TRBJ2-3	NA	17	CASSQGELAGSTDTQYF
TRBV25-1	TRBJ2-2	NA	16	CASSAWDRGNTGELFF
TRBV28	TRBJ2-3	NA	11	CASRFTDTQYF
TRBV7-6	TRBJ1-1	NA	15	CASSQSRGGGTEAFF
TRBV4-1	TRBJ2-1	NA	15	CASSQGGTVYNEQFF
TRBV18	TRBJ2-1	NA	15	CASSPRQMTYNEQFF
TRBV27	TRBJ2-3	NA	14	CASSRQTSTDTQYF
TRBV5-1	TRBJ1-1	NA	14	CASSLVAANTEAFF
TRBV9	TRBJ1-2	NA	15	CASSVEGTGNYGYTF
TRBV4-3	TRBJ1-2	NA	15	CASSQEVQTVYGYTF
TRBV11-2	TRBJ1-3	NA	14	CASTGISAGNTIYF
TRBV18	TRBJ2-7	once	13	CASRMDSPDEQYF
TRBV24-1	TRBJ2-2	NA	14	CATSRRRDTGELFF